Each of the 32 T cell receptor beta chains below was sequenced from the same sample in a study of T cell responses to AZD1222 COVID-19 vaccine. Clones were sequenced by immunoSEQ multiplex PCR, and TCRdb holds only the in-frame ones, with some missing. Of roughly 140,000 clones in the sample, approximately 92% are singletons; the top ten hold about 1.5%. Sample: peripheral blood, taken on day 0 of AZD1222 vaccination. All receptors derive from an adult in good health.

This clone appeared once. The rearrangement uses TRBV5-5 and TRBJ2-6; the match to TRBD2 covers 7 bases. J lost 4 bases, V lost 0 bases, and 7 bases had no gene match. The CDR3 extends over 17 amino acids. Germline assignment: CDR1 SGHKS and CDR2 YYEKEE (reference sequence). DNA of the CDR3: TGTGCCAGCAGCTTGGCCGGGGGGACGGCCGGGGCCAACGTCCTGACTTTC. Its protein product is CASSLAGGTAGANVLTF.

This sequence joins TRBV28 and TRBJ2-7, with 8 bases lining up with TRBD1. Trimming at V came to 3 bases and at J to 2 bases, leaving 3 bases not matched to a gene. This CDR3 spans 14 amino acids. The germline V gene has CDR1 MDHEN and CDR2 SYDVKM. CDR3 in DNA: TGTGCCAGCAGTTTTTGGACAGGGACCTACGAGCAGTACTTC. It translates to CASSFWTGTYEQYF.

The rearrangement uses TRBV18 and TRBJ1-5; D uncertain. Germline CDR1 is KGHSH and CDR2 is LQKENI. The CDR3 extends over 13 amino acids. The V gene lost 6 bases and the J gene lost 4 bases, with 10 bases spanning the gap. The CDR3 here is CASSRTENQPQHF. The CDR3 DNA is TGTGCCAGCTCGCGAACTGAGAATCAGCCCCAGCATTTT.

The chain carries TRBV18 and TRBJ1-2; no definite D call. Germline-derived CDR1 and CDR2 are KGHSH and LQKENI. This CDR3 contains 13 residues. Trimming took 4 bases from V and 4 from J, leaving 10 bases between them. CDR3 in amino acids: CASSRVGPYGYTF. CDR3 in DNA: TGTGCCAGCTCACGGGTAGGGCCCTATGGCTACACCTTC.

This clone has only a few counts. The V gene is TRBV15, the J gene TRBJ2-1; 10 bases align to TRBD2. This CDR3 contains 15 residues. V lost 5 bases and J lost 3; bases outside the gene matches: 4. Germline CDR1 is LNHNV and CDR2 is YYDKDF (reference sequence). This CDR3 is CATSLGLADYNEQFF. The CDR3 nucleotides read TGTGCCACCAGCCTAGGACTAGCGGACTACAATGAGCAGTTCTTC.

The rearrangement links TRBV5-1 to TRBJ1-2; D may be TRBD1 (6 bases). CDR3 length: 14 residues. CDR1 SGHRS and CDR2 YFSETQ come from the germline V gene. V lost 2 bases and J lost 2, with 10 bases in between. This CDR3 is CASSLQGENYGYTF. The CDR3 coding sequence is TGCGCCAGCAGCTTACAGGGTGAGAACTATGGCTACACCTTC. Filled out from reference TRBV5-1 and TRBJ1-2, the complete variable domain reads KAGVTQTPRYLIKTRGQQVTLSCSPISGHRSVSWYQQTPGQGLQFLFEYFSETQRNKGNFPGRFSGRQFSNSRSEMNVSTLELGDSALYLCASSLQGENYGYTFGSGTRLTVV.

This clone was recorded a few times. V is TRBV19 and J is TRBJ1-2; D uncertain. V was shortened by 2 bases and J by 8 bases, with 9 bases between the two germline ends. The germline gives CDR1 LNHDA, CDR2 SQIVND (reference sequence). The CDR3 length is 12 residues. The CDR3 loop reads CASSIKDFGYTF. CDR3 sequence (DNA): TGTGCCAGTAGTATAAAGGACTTCGGCTACACCTTC.

The chain uses TRBV11-2 and TRBJ1-2, with D unclear. The germline V gene has CDR1 SGHAT and CDR2 FQNNGV. The CDR3 length is 14 residues. V was pared by 1 base and J by 4 bases, with 10 bases between. The CDR3: CASSLAPERYGYTF. CDR3 nucleotides: TGTGCCAGCAGCTTAGCCCCGGAGCGCTATGGCTACACCTTC. The entire variable domain, with the rest obtained from reference TRBV11-2 and TRBJ1-2, is as follows: EAGVAQSPRYKIIEKRQSVAFWCNPISGHATLYWYQQILGQGPKLLIQFQNNGVVDDSQLPKDRFSAERLKGVDSTLKIQPAKLEDSAVYLCASSLAPERYGYTFGSGTRLTVV.

The gene calls are TRBV4-1 and TRBJ2-5; D remains unclear. Looked up from germline, CDR1 is MGHRA and CDR2 is YSYEKL. The CDR3 is made up of 16 amino acids. V lost 1 base, J lost 3 bases, and 15 bases lay in between. CDR3 sequence: CASSQVIIGEKETQYF. The CDR3 region has the DNA TGCGCCAGCAGCCAAGTGATTATAGGAGAAAAAGAGACCCAGTACTTC.

The rearrangement uses TRBV2 and TRBJ1-2, with 9 bases fitting TRBD1. There are 15 residues in the CDR3. Germline loops: CDR1 SNHLY, CDR2 FYNNEI. The V segment lost 6 bases and the J segment 1 base; nucleotides outside the gene matches: 6. DNA for the CDR3: TGTGCCAGCAGATTTGGGACAGGGCTTAACTATGGCTACACCTTC. Its protein product is CASRFGTGLNYGYTF. The full variable domain, its missing parts supplied by reference TRBV2 and TRBJ1-2, is EPEVTQTPSHQVTQMGQEVILRCVPISNHLYFYWYRQILGQKVEFLVSFYNNEISEKSEIFDDQFSVERPDGSNFTLKIRSTKLEDSAMYFCASRFGTGLNYGYTFGSGTRLTVV.

The chain links TRBV5-4 to TRBJ2-7; no clear D. The germline V gene encodes CDR1 SGHNT and CDR2 YYREEE (reference sequence). The CDR3 totals 14 residues. V was pared by 0 bases and J by 4 bases, with 11 bases between. CDR3 DNA: TGTGCCAGCAGCTTGGACCCCAAGCGTTACGAGCAGTACTTC. Its protein product is CASSLDPKRYEQYF. The variable domain in full, completed from reference TRBV5-4 and TRBJ2-7, reads ETGVTQSPTHLIKTRGQQVTLRCSSQSGHNTVSWYQQALGQGPQFIFQYYREEENGRGNFPPRFSGLQFPNYSSELNVNALELDDSALYLCASSLDPKRYEQYFGPGTRLTVT.

The chain couples TRBV7-9 to TRBJ1-2; D might be TRBD1 (6 bases). With 5 bases removed from V and 3 bases from J, the gap between germline ends came to 7 bases. CDR1 and CDR2 (germline): SEHNR, FQNEAQ (reference sequence). The CDR3 is 12 amino acids. This CDR3 is CASSRTDYGYTF. CDR3 DNA: TGTGCCAGCAGCCGGACAGACTATGGCTACACCTTC.

This chain uses TRBV28 with TRBJ1-6, with 7 nucleotides matching TRBD1. This CDR3 contains 15 residues. Germline V gene data show CDR1 as MDHEN and CDR2 as SYDVKM. The trim removed 6 bases at V and 9 bases at J, leaving 11 bases unmatched. CDR3: CASSVRQGPGSPLHF. DNA for the CDR3: TGTGCCAGCAGCGTCAGACAGGGTCCGGGTTCACCCCTCCACTTT.

The rearrangement joins TRBV28 to TRBJ2-3; possible D gene TRBD1, 7 bases. The CDR3 is made up of 16 amino acids. V lost 7 bases and J lost 6, with 23 bases in between. Per germline, CDR1 MDHEN and CDR2 SYDVKM. CDR3 protein: CASNTGTAGDRDTQYF. CDR3 in DNA: TGTGCCAGCAATACCGGGACAGCGGGCGATAGGGATACGCAGTATTTT.

A few counts support this clone. V is TRBV15 and J is TRBJ1-1; 9 nucleotides line up with TRBD1. The V gene's germline CDR1 is LNHNV and CDR2 YYDKDF (reference sequence). V gave up 3 bases and J gave up 3 bases; unmatched junction bases: 8. This CDR3 spans 16 amino acids. The CDR3 bases are TGTGCCACCAGCAGTTTTACAGGGGGCGTGGACACTGAAGCTTTCTTT. Its translation is CATSSFTGGVDTEAFF.

The chain is built from TRBV19 and TRBJ2-7, with 11 positions matching TRBD2. CDR1 is LNHDA and CDR2 is SQIVND in the germline V gene (reference sequence). The CDR3 has 14 amino acids. The V gene end was trimmed by 1 base and the J gene end by 6 bases; junction bases not matched to a gene: 2. The CDR3 DNA is TGTGCCAGTAGTATAGCCGGGACTAGCGGCGAGCAGTACTTC. This encodes CASSIAGTSGEQYF.

This clone was observed a single time. This sequence joins TRBV20-1 and TRBJ1-4, with a tentative D call TRBD1 (5 bases). Germline-derived CDR1 and CDR2 are DFQATT and SNEGSKA (reference sequence). V was cut by 6 bases and J by 8 bases, with 22 bases left in between. The CDR3 covers 15 residues. CDR3 sequence (DNA): TGCAGTGCGAGTCTCGACAGCTTTATGGGGGAAAAACTGTTTTTT. Encoded protein: CSASLDSFMGEKLFF.

This chain connects TRBV11-3 to TRBJ1-1; 7 bases line up with TRBD1. From germline, CDR1 is SGHNT and CDR2 YENEEA. The J segment lost 8 bases and the V segment lost 3 bases, leaving 6 bases of the junction unmatched. This CDR3 comprises 13 residues. In DNA form, the CDR3 reads TGTGCCAGCAGCTTGTATGGGACAGCAGAAGCTTTCTTT. Its translation: CASSLYGTAEAFF.

V gene TRBV7-6 combines with J gene TRBJ1-3; 7 nucleotides match TRBD1. The CDR3 is 16 amino acids. CDR1 and CDR2 (germline): SGHVS, FNYEAQ. V was clipped by 5 bases and J by 1 base; unmatched bases: 8. The DNA of the CDR3 is TGTGCCAGCAGCAAGTACAGGGGTTCTTCTGGAAACACCATATATTTT. Protein sequence: CASSKYRGSSGNTIYF.

V is TRBV7-2 and J is TRBJ2-7; possibly TRBD2 for D (6 bases). Germline V gene sequence: CDR1 SGHTA, CDR2 FQGNSA. The CDR3 is 15 residues long. Trimming left V 2 bases short and J 4 bases short, with 15 bases between. Here the CDR3 DNA reads TGTGCCAGCAGCTTAAGTTCTGCGGGGAGATACGAGCAGTACTTC. Its protein product is CASSLSSAGRYEQYF.

The CDR3 sequence: CVRSGGGRPQHF. CDR3 nucleotide sequence: TGTGTCAGAAGTGGAGGGGGGCGGCCCCAGCATTTT. The chain has TRBV7-5 and TRBJ1-5. TRBV7-5 is a pseudogene locus. This CDR3 has 12 amino acids.

V gene TRBV7-9 combines with J gene TRBJ1-2; D unresolved. The CDR3 length is 13 residues. The V end was cut by 4 bases, the J end by 1 base, with 7 bases between. Germline V CDR1 and CDR2: SEHNR, FQNEAQ (reference sequence). CDR3 nucleotide sequence: TGTGCCAGCAGCTCCATAGTTAACTATGGCTACACCTTC. Residues: CASSSIVNYGYTF.

The CDR3 loop reads CASSTRRNSPLHF. CDR3 DNA: TGTGCCAGCAGCACACGACGGAATTCACCCCTCCACTTT. The chain is built from TRBV21-1 and TRBJ1-6. TRBV21-1 is a recognized pseudogene. This CDR3 contains 13 residues.

With respect to this clone: An end of the junction does not agree with germline; a read error may underlie this. The chain recombines TRBV19 with TRBJ1-2; possibly TRBD1 for D (6 bases). Per the germline V gene, CDR1 is LNHDA and CDR2 is SQIVND (reference sequence). CDR3 length: 14 residues. CDR3 amino acids: CASSLDRSSYGYTF. The CDR3 DNA follows: TGTGCCAGTAGTTTAGACAGGAGCTCCTATGGCTACACCTTC.

The count of this clone is one. The chain joins TRBV7-2 to TRBJ2-3; TRBD2 matches at 7 bases. The V and J ends lost 5 bases and 1 base, in that order; junction bases with no gene match: 6. There are 15 residues in the CDR3. CDR1 and CDR2 (germline): SGHTA, FQGNSA. The CDR3 sequence is CASSPASGRTDTQYF. CDR3 nucleotides: TGTGCCAGCAGCCCCGCTAGCGGCCGCACAGATACGCAGTATTTT.

The J gene is TRBJ2-1, the V gene TRBV7-7; D might be TRBD2 (5 bases). There are 13 residues in the CDR3. V was shortened by 5 bases and J by 10 bases, with 15 bases between the two germline ends. CDR1 is SSHAT and CDR2 is FNYEAQ in the germline V gene (reference sequence). The CDR3 DNA reads TGTGCCAGCAGCCCTCCGGGGATGGAAGAGCAGTTCTTC. Translation: CASSPPGMEEQFF.

The chain has TRBV6-5 and TRBJ1-2, with D maybe TRBD1 (6 bases). The CDR3 sequence is 13 residues long. Germline CDR1 MNHEY, CDR2 SVGAGI. The germline V and J ends were trimmed by 8 bases and 4 bases, with 14 bases remaining between them. Here the CDR3 DNA reads TGTGCCAGCGGGGGGGCTGTTAGCTATGGCTACACCTTC. Residues: CASGGAVSYGYTF.

The chain recombines TRBV29-1 with TRBJ2-6, with a tentative D call TRBD1 (6 bases). CDR3 length: 13 residues. V was clipped by 7 bases and J by 3 bases, with 10 bases between them. Germline CDR1 is SQVTM and CDR2 is ANQGSEA. The CDR3 loop reads CSAQGSGANVLTF. The CDR3 bases are TGCAGCGCACAGGGTAGTGGGGCCAACGTCCTGACTTTC. The complete variable domain, with remaining parts taken from reference TRBV29-1 and TRBJ2-6, reads SAVISQKPSRDICQRGTSLTIQCQVDSQVTMMFWYRQQPGQSLTLIATANQGSEATYESGFVIDKFPISRPNLTFSTLTVSNMSPEDSSIYLCSAQGSGANVLTFGAGSRLTVL.

The chain carries TRBV28 and TRBJ2-7, with D unresolved. In germline, CDR1 is MDHEN, CDR2 SYDVKM. Trimming left V 6 bases short and J 9 bases short, with 18 bases between. There are 13 residues in the CDR3. The CDR3 loop reads CASSLVTPVGQYF. In DNA, the CDR3 is TGTGCCAGCAGCCTCGTTACGCCGGTTGGGCAGTACTTC.

The gene calls are TRBV30 and TRBJ1-5; maybe TRBD1 (5 bases). Germline CDR1 and CDR2: GTSNPN and SVGIG (reference sequence). The CDR3 length is 13 residues. V lost 0 bases, J lost 5 bases, and 8 bases lay in between. DNA of the CDR3: TGTGCCTGGAGTGTCGAGGGACATCAGCCCCAGCATTTT. Protein: CAWSVEGHQPQHF.

The rearrangement uses TRBV6-5 and TRBJ1-4; a weak D match, TRBD1 (6 bases). Germline V gives CDR1 MNHEY, CDR2 SVGAGI. Trimming took off 7 bases at V and 7 bases at J, with 16 bases between the two ends. This CDR3 has 14 residues. In DNA, the CDR3 is TGTGCCAGCAATTTCAGGGGAAGAGTTGAAAAACTGTTTTTT. Protein product: CASNFRGRVEKLFF.

V is TRBV11-2 and J is TRBJ2-5; TRBD2 aligns across 9 bases. Germline CDR1 is SGHAT and CDR2 is FQNNGV. The length of the CDR3 is 17 residues. V shed 5 bases and J 5 bases; nucleotides not matched to a gene: 15. CDR3 sequence (DNA): TGTGCCAGCAGCCCCTTAGCGGGAGAAGGAGAGTGGGAGACCCAGTACTTC. Amino acids: CASSPLAGEGEWETQYF.